This T cell receptor (beta chain) is from a study of cytomegalovirus exposure and HLA in healthy donors. Trimming pared 3 bases from V and 7 bases from J, leaving 4 bases between. Germline lookup yields CDR1 MDHEN and CDR2 SYDVKM. The CDR3 contains 11 residues. A note on this clone: What it binds is not known. The sample has other DNA sequences that encode this CDR3 too.

Study observations and caveats: There were reportedly fewer N-insertions in an Asian-associated ancestry cluster than the roughly 670-donor mean, in a later analysis. Most of the TCR beta V segments (in an earlier analysis) were productive either about 90% or about 30% of the time. The study put under 200 TCR beta chains on its list as cytomegalovirus-associated.

The PCR ran on 60 Vbeta and 13 Jbeta primers. Method: immunoSEQ multiplex PCR; TCRdb's copy keeps in-frame clones and lacks some. The data hold just over 95,000 clones, with less than 80% observed a single time. Sequenced sample: PBMCs. This receptor was obtained from a woman in her forties in good health and CMV-seropositive. The rearrangement links TRBV28 to TRBJ1-5; no clear D gene. Here the CDR3 reads CASSFSQPQHF. The CDR3 DNA is TGTGCCAGCAGTTTTAGCCAGCCCCAGCATTTT.